The 26 T cell receptor beta chains reported below all come from one sample, sequenced in a study of beta chain features in type 1 diabetes. Expressed TCRB transcripts got sequenced, as all isolated RNA was reverse transcribed. The data were produced by immunoSEQ multiplex PCR, yet TCRdb's version contains in-frame clones alone and is incomplete. The sample includes 130,000 to 150,000 clones, approximately 52% of them seen just once. The source material was Tregs from blood. Receptor source: a man aged 18 to 29 in good health.

The V gene is TRBV29-1, the J gene TRBJ2-4; the D gene is possibly TRBD1 (5 bases). From germline, CDR1 is SQVTM and CDR2 ANQGSEA. CDR3 length: 13 amino acids. V was pared by 3 bases and J by 6 bases, with 12 bases between. This chain's CDR3 is CSVEVQGGNIQYF. CDR3 sequence (DNA): TGCAGCGTTGAGGTCCAGGGTGGAAACATTCAGTACTTC. Full variable domain (remainder filled in from reference TRBV29-1 and TRBJ2-4): SAVISQKPSRDICQRGTSLTIQCQVDSQVTMMFWYRQQPGQSLTLIATANQGSEATYESGFVIDKFPISRPNLTFSTLTVSNMSPEDSSIYLCSVEVQGGNIQYFGAGTRLSVL.

Here the CDR3 DNA reads TGTGCCAGCAGCTCCCCCCAAGTACGGACCGGGGAGCTGTTTTTT. The encoded protein is CASSSPQVRTGELFF. V is TRBV7-6 and J is TRBJ2-2; D gene uncertain. In germline, CDR1 is SGHVS, CDR2 FNYEAQ. Between the trimmed V and J ends, which lost 4 bases and 5 bases, there was a span of 14 bases. This CDR3 is built from 15 residues.

The rearrangement joins TRBV5-1 to TRBJ1-1; D is perhaps TRBD1 (5 bases). CDR3 length: 13 residues. V was cut by 0 bases and J by 3 bases, with 6 bases left in between. The germline V gene has CDR1 SGHRS and CDR2 YFSETQ. The CDR3 loop is CASSLDRYTEAFF. The CDR3 DNA reads as TGCGCCAGCAGCTTGGACAGGTACACTGAAGCTTTCTTT.

This chain connects TRBV5-1 to TRBJ2-5; D might be TRBD2 (7 bases). Per the germline V gene, CDR1 is SGHRS and CDR2 is YFSETQ. V shed 2 bases and J shed 5 bases, with 16 bases lying between them. There are 15 residues in the CDR3. The CDR3 DNA reads as TGCGCCAGCAGCTTCTGGGGGGGCGACGGTGAGACCCAGTACTTC. Protein sequence: CASSFWGGDGETQYF.

This chain joins TRBV9 and TRBJ1-6; D is uncertain. Germline V gives CDR1 SGDLS, CDR2 YYNGEE. The CDR3 has 14 amino acids. The V end lost 0 bases, the J end lost 7 bases, and 8 bases lay between the germline ends. The CDR3 coding sequence is TGTGCCAGCAGCGTAGGGCGGCAAAATTCACCCCTCCACTTT. It specifies CASSVGRQNSPLHF.

The chain links TRBV28 to TRBJ1-5; 7 bases match TRBD1. The CDR3 length is 13 residues. After removal of 8 bases from V and 4 bases from J, the junction contained 5 bases not matched to a gene. Germline values: CDR1 MDHEN, CDR2 SYDVKM. The CDR3 loop is CASDRVANQPQHF. The CDR3 DNA reads TGTGCCAGCGACAGGGTAGCAAATCAGCCCCAGCATTTT.

The chain couples TRBV27 to TRBJ2-7; 9 bases are a match to TRBD1. Germline CDR1 is MNHEY and CDR2 is SMNVEV (reference sequence). V dropped 6 bases and J dropped 2; count of bases not matched to a gene: 11. CDR3 size: 16 residues. The DNA of the CDR3 is TGTGCCAGCAGGCGGAAACCGGGACAGGGAGCCTACGAGCAGTACTTC. As protein: CASRRKPGQGAYEQYF.

The J gene is TRBJ1-1, the V gene TRBV9; D possibly corresponds to TRBD1 (5 bases). Trimming shortened V by 4 bases and J by 4 bases, and 17 bases separated the two germline ends. The CDR3 is 15 residues long. The germline V gene encodes CDR1 SGDLS and CDR2 YYNGEE. The CDR3 DNA reads as TGTGCCAGCAGCAGTACAGACAGATTAATCACTGAAGCTTTCTTT. This translates into CASSSTDRLITEAFF.

This clone was counted only a few times. The genes are TRBV28 and TRBJ1-3; D uncertain. The germline CDR1 and CDR2 sequences are MDHEN and SYDVKM. Trimming took off 6 bases at V and 5 bases at J, with 8 bases between the two ends. The CDR3 has 12 amino acids. The CDR3 loop reads CASSERRNTIYF. Written as DNA, the CDR3 is TGTGCCAGCAGCGAGCGGCGAAACACCATATATTTT.

A few counts support this clone. This chain links TRBV6-1 with TRBJ2-3, with 10 bases fitting TRBD1. CDR3 length: 13 residues. After removal of 9 bases from V and 3 bases from J, the junction contained 3 bases not matched to a gene. CDR1 is MNHNS, CDR2 SASEGT, per germline. The CDR3 loop is CASRQGATDTQYF. The CDR3 bases are TGTGCCAGTAGACAGGGGGCAACAGATACGCAGTATTTT.

The rearrangement joins TRBV6-5 to TRBJ2-4; D is possibly TRBD2 (6 bases). Trimming took off 2 bases at V and 0 bases at J, with 11 bases between the two ends. The CDR3 covers 16 residues. CDR1 MNHEY and CDR2 SVGAGI come from the germline V gene. The CDR3 nucleotides read TGTGCCAGCAGTTACGCGGGGAAACTAGCCAAAAACATTCAGTACTTC. The encoded protein is CASSYAGKLAKNIQYF.

This clone was picked up one time. V usage is TRBV27 and J usage is TRBJ2-1; TRBD2 aligns across 9 bases. CDR3 size: 19 residues. V lost 0 bases to trimming and J lost 0 bases; unmatched junction nucleotides: 9. Germline assignment: CDR1 MNHEY and CDR2 SMNVEV (reference sequence). As DNA, the CDR3 is TGTGCCAGCAGTTTATCGATCGTTAGCGGGAGAATCTCCTACAATGAGCAGTTCTTC. Amino acid sequence: CASSLSIVSGRISYNEQFF.

The rearrangement links TRBV5-6 to TRBJ1-4, with 7 bases fitting TRBD1. Germline CDR1 is SGHDT and CDR2 is YYEEEE. The V gene end was trimmed by 4 bases and the J gene end by 5 bases; junction bases not matched to a gene: 11. The CDR3 spans 16 residues. CDR3 sequence reads: CASSPGTGTVNEKLFF. In nucleotides, the CDR3 is TGTGCCAGCAGCCCTGGGACCGGGACAGTCAATGAAAAACTGTTTTTT.

The chain employs TRBV28 and TRBJ1-1, with 10 nucleotides matching TRBD1. The length of the CDR3 is 12 residues. Germline CDR1 MDHEN, CDR2 SYDVKM. V shed 7 bases, J shed 5 bases, and the junction held 1 base outside the gene matches. The CDR3 DNA sequence: TGTGCCAGCACGGGACAGGGGACTGAAGCTTTCTTT. Translated: CASTGQGTEAFF.

This CDR3 is CASSWSDRNNQPQHF. The CDR3 nucleotides read TGTGCCAGCTCATGGTCGGACAGGAACAATCAGCCCCAGCATTTT. This rearrangement joins TRBV18 to TRBJ1-5; TRBD1 matches 7 bases. With V trimmed by 5 bases and J by 3 bases, 7 bases remained unmatched. CDR3 size: 15 residues. Germline V gene lookup returns CDR1 KGHSH and CDR2 LQKENI.

The chain employs TRBV20-1 and TRBJ1-2, with unresolved D. Trimming took off 1 base at V and 8 bases at J, with 8 bases between the two ends. Germline loops: CDR1 DFQATT, CDR2 SNEGSKA (reference sequence). CDR3 length equals 11 residues. The CDR3 reads CSARVPSGYTF. In nucleotides, the CDR3 is TGCAGTGCTAGAGTCCCCTCGGGCTACACCTTC.

J is TRBJ2-1 and V is TRBV5-4, with 11 nucleotides matching TRBD2. Trimming cost V 2 bases and J 9 bases; bases outside gene matches: 4. The CDR3 spans 14 residues. In germline, CDR1 is SGHNT, CDR2 YYREEE (reference sequence). This chain's CDR3 is CASSLQLAGVEQFF. DNA of the CDR3: TGTGCCAGCAGCTTACAACTAGCGGGAGTTGAGCAGTTCTTC.

This rearrangement joins TRBV5-1 to TRBJ2-3; D is unclear. Trimming cost V 0 bases and J 2 bases, with 13 bases left between them. The germline gives CDR1 SGHRS, CDR2 YFSETQ. The CDR3 spans 16 residues. Written as DNA, the CDR3 is TGCGCCAGCAGCTTGGGGGCTCAGGTGTTCACAGATACGCAGTATTTT. Protein sequence: CASSLGAQVFTDTQYF.

The chain couples TRBV13 to TRBJ1-6; 7 bases line up with TRBD1. The length of the CDR3 is 15 residues. The V gene's germline CDR1 is PRHDT and CDR2 FYEKMQ (reference sequence). Trimming removed 3 bases from V and 6 bases from J; junction bases left unmatched: 5. CDR3 sequence: CASSFTTGINSPLHF. In DNA, the CDR3 is TGTGCCAGCAGCTTCACGACAGGGATTAATTCACCCCTCCACTTT. The entire variable domain, with the rest obtained from reference TRBV13 and TRBJ1-6, is as follows: AAGVIQSPRHLIKEKRETATLKCYPIPRHDTVYWYQQGPGQDPQFLISFYEKMQSDKGSIPDRFSAQQFSDYHSELNMSSLELGDSALYFCASSFTTGINSPLHFGNGTRLTVT.

The chain joins TRBV5-1 to TRBJ2-2; 8 nucleotides match TRBD1. This CDR3 is built from 18 residues. Looked up from germline, CDR1 is SGHRS and CDR2 is YFSETQ. The V segment lost 7 bases and the J segment 0 bases; nucleotides outside the gene matches: 14. CDR3 DNA sequence: TGCGCCAGCTCACGACGCAGGAACAGGGGGACGAACACCGGGGAGCTGTTTTTT. This translates into CASSRRRNRGTNTGELFF.

This clone was seen a single time. The V gene is TRBV30, the J gene TRBJ2-2; 10 bases fit TRBD1. The junction had 9 bases not matched to a gene; V was cut back by 3 bases and J by 5 bases. Germline assignment: CDR1 GTSNPN and CDR2 SVGIG (reference sequence). The CDR3 is made up of 16 amino acids. The CDR3 region is CAWRGPGQGRTGELFF. CDR3 in DNA: TGTGCCTGGAGGGGACCGGGACAGGGGAGGACCGGGGAGCTGTTTTTT.

The chain links TRBV6-5 to TRBJ2-7; D not resolved. This CDR3 contains 12 residues. V dropped 7 bases and J dropped 9 bases, with 16 bases sitting between them. Germline assignment: CDR1 MNHEY and CDR2 SVGAGI. This CDR3 is CASTSSGDGQYF. The CDR3 coding sequence is TGTGCCAGCACCTCCTCGGGTGACGGGCAGTACTTC.

This sequence joins TRBV7-2 and TRBJ1-5; a weak D match, TRBD1 (6 bases). Germline V gives CDR1 SGHTA, CDR2 FQGNSA. There are 18 residues in the CDR3. Trimming pared 4 bases from V and 0 bases from J, leaving 19 bases between. In nucleotides, the CDR3 is TGTGCCAGCAGCTCCGGACAGACTTTACCTTATAGCAATCAGCCCCAGCATTTT. The encoded protein is CASSSGQTLPYSNQPQHF.

The genes are TRBV27 and TRBJ1-5, with D tentatively TRBD1 (6 bases). Germline loops: CDR1 MNHEY, CDR2 SMNVEV (reference sequence). This CDR3 is 14 amino acids long. V was trimmed by 6 bases and J by 3 bases, leaving 12 bases between them. The CDR3 is CASRLGQNNQPQHF. DNA for the CDR3: TGTGCCAGCAGACTAGGACAGAACAATCAGCCCCAGCATTTT.

This chain connects TRBV5-6 to TRBJ2-1, with 10 positions matching TRBD2. With V trimmed by 1 base and J by 10 bases, 5 bases remained unmatched. CDR1 and CDR2 from the germline V gene are SGHDT and YYEEEE. CDR3 length: 14 amino acids. The CDR3 DNA reads TGTGCCAGCAGCTTGAGCGGGAGGGCCTGGGAGCAGTTCTTC. Protein product: CASSLSGRAWEQFF.

This chain joins TRBV19 and TRBJ1-2; 9 bases fit TRBD1. J lost 7 bases, V lost 4 bases, and 7 bases had no gene match. Germline CDR1 reads LNHDA; CDR2 reads SQIVND (reference sequence). This CDR3 has 14 residues. CDR3 sequence: CASSNRDRAAGYTF. The CDR3 bases are TGTGCCAGTAGTAACCGGGACAGGGCGGCTGGCTACACCTTC.